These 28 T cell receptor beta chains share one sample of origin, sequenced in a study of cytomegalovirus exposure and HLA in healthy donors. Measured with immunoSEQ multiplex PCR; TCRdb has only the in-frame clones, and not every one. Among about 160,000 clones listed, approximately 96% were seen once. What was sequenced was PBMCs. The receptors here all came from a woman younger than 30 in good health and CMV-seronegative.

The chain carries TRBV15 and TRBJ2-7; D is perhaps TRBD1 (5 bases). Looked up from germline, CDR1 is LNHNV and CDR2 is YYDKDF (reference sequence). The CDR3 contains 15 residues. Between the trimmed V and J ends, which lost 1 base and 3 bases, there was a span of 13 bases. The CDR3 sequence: CATSRAGQKGYEQYF. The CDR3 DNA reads TGTGCCACCAGCAGAGCTGGACAAAAGGGCTACGAGCAGTACTTC.

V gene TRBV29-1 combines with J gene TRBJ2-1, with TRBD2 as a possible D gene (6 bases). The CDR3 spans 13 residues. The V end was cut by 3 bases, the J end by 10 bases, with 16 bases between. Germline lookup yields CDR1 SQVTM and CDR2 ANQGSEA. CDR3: CSVEGLTLEEQFF. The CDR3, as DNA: TGCAGCGTTGAGGGACTTACCCTCGAGGAGCAGTTCTTC.

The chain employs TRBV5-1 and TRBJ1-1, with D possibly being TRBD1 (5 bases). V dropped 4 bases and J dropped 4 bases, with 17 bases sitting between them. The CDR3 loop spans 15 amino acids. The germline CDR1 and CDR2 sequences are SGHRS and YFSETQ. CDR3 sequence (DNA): TGCGCCAGCAGCCTAGCCTTTCGGGGGAGCACTGAAGCTTTCTTT. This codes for CASSLAFRGSTEAFF. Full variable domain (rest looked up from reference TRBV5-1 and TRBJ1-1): KAGVTQTPRYLIKTRGQQVTLSCSPISGHRSVSWYQQTPGQGLQFLFEYFSETQRNKGNFPGRFSGRQFSNSRSEMNVSTLELGDSALYLCASSLAFRGSTEAFFGQGTRLTVV.

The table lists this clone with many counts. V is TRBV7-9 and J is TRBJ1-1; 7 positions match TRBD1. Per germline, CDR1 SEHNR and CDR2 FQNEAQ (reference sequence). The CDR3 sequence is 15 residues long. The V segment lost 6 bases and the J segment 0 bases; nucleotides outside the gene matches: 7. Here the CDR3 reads CASRDGTAMNTEAFF. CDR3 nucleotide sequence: TGTGCCAGCAGAGACGGGACAGCCATGAACACTGAAGCTTTCTTT.

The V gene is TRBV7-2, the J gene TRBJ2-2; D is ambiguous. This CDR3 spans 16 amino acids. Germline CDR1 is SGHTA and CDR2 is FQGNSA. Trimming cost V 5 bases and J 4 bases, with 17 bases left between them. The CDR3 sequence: CASSLSPGPSTGELFF. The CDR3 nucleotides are TGTGCCAGCAGCCTGTCACCCGGTCCGAGCACCGGGGAGCTGTTTTTT.

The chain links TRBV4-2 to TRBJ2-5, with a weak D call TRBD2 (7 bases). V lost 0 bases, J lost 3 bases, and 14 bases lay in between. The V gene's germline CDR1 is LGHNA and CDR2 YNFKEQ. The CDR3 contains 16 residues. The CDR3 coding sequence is TGTGCCAGCAGCCAAGATCTGGGGGGGCGGGAAGAGACCCAGTACTTC. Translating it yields CASSQDLGGREETQYF.

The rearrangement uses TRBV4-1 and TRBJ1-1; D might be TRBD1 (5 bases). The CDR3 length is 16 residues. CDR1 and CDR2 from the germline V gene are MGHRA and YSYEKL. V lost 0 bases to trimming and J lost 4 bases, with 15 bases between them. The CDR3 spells CASSQDYSGRGTEAFF. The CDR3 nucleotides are TGCGCCAGCAGCCAAGATTACTCAGGGAGGGGCACTGAAGCTTTCTTT.

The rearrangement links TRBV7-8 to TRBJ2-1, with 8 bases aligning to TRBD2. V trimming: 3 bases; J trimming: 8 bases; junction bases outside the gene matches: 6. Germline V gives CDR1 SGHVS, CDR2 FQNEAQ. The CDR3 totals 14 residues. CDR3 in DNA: TGTGCCAGCAGCTTCGAGACTAGCGACTATGAGCAGTTCTTC. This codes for CASSFETSDYEQFF.

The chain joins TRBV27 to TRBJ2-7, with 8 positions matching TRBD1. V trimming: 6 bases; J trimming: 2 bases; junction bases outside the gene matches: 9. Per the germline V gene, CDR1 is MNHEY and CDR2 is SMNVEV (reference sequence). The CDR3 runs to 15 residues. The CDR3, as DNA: TGTGCCAGCAGAAGACAGGGGAGCCAAACCTACGAGCAGTACTTC. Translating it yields CASRRQGSQTYEQYF.

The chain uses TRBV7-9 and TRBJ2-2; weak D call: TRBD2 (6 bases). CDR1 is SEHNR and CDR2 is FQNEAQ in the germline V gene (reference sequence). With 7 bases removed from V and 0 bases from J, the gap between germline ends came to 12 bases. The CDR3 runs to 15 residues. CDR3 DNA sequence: TGTGCCAGCAAACGCGGGGAGACGAACACCGGGGAGCTGTTTTTT. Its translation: CASKRGETNTGELFF.

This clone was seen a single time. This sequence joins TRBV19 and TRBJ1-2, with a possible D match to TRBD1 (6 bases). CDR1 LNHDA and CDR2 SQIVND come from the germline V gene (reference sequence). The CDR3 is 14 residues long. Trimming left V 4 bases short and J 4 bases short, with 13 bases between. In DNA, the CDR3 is TGTGCCAGTAGTAGGGGACAAGTAGTCTATGGCTACACCTTC. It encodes CASSRGQVVYGYTF. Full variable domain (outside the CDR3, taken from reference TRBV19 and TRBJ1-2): DGGITQSPKYLFRKEGQNVTLSCEQNLNHDAMYWYRQDPGQGLRLIYYSQIVNDFQKGDIAEGYSVSREKKESFPLTVTSAQKNPTAFYLCASSRGQVVYGYTFGSGTRLTVV.

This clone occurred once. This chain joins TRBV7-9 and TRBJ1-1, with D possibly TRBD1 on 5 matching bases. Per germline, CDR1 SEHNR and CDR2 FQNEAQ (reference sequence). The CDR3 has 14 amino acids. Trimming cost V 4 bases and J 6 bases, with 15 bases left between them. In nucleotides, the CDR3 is TGTGCCAGCAGCTCGGAACAGGAGACTTCTGAAGCTTTCTTT. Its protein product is CASSSEQETSEAFF.

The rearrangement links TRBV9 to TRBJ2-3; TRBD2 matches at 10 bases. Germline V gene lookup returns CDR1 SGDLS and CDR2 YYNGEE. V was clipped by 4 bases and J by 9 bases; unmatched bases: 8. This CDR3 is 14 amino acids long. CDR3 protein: CASSPASGGRTQYF. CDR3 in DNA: TGTGCCAGCAGCCCAGCTAGCGGGGGACGCACGCAGTATTTT.

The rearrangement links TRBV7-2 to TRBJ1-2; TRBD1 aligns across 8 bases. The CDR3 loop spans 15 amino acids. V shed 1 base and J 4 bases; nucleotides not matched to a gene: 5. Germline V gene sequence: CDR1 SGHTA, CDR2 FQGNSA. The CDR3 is CASSLDRDRIYGYTF. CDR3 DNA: TGTGCCAGCAGCTTAGATAGGGACAGGATCTATGGCTACACCTTC. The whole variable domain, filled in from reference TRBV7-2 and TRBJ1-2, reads GAGVSQSPSNKVTEKGKDVELRCDPISGHTALYWYRQSLGQGLEFLIYFQGNSAPDKSGLPSDRFSAERTGGSVSTLTIQRTQQEDSAVYLCASSLDRDRIYGYTFGSGTRLTVV.

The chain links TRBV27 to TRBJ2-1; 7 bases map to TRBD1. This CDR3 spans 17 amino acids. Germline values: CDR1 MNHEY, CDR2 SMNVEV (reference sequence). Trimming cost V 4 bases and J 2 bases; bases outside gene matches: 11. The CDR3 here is CASSSQTGKRTYNEQFF. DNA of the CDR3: TGTGCCAGCAGTTCACAGACAGGGAAAAGGACCTACAATGAGCAGTTCTTC.

The CDR3 loop reads CASSLRDRGSPLHF. The CDR3, as DNA: TGTGCCAGCAGCCTACGGGACAGGGGCTCACCCCTCCACTTT. The chain is built from TRBV7-9 and TRBJ1-6; 10 nucleotides agree with TRBD1. This CDR3 region has 14 residues. The V and J ends lost 5 bases and 10 bases, in that order; junction bases with no gene match: 5. Germline values: CDR1 SEHNR, CDR2 FQNEAQ (reference sequence).

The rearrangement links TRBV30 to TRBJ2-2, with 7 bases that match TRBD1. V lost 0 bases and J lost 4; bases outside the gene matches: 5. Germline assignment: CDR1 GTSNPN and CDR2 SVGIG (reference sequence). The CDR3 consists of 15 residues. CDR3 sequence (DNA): TGTGCCTGGAGTGTTGTTCAGGGGGTCACCGGGGAGCTGTTTTTT. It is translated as CAWSVVQGVTGELFF.

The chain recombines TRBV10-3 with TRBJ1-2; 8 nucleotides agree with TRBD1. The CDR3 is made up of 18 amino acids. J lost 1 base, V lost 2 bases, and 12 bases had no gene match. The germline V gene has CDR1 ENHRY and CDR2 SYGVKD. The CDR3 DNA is TGTGCCATCAGTGAGGATTTCGCGGGACAGGTGATTAACTATGGCTACACCTTC. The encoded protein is CAISEDFAGQVINYGYTF.

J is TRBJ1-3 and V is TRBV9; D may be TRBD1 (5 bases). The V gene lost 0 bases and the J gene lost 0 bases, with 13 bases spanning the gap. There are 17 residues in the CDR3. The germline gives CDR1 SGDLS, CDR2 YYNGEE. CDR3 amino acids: CASSVVGAGGSGNTIYF. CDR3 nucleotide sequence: TGTGCCAGCAGCGTAGTAGGAGCGGGGGGCTCTGGAAACACCATATATTTT. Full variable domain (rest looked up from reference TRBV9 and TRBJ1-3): DSGVTQTPKHLITATGQRVTLRCSPRSGDLSVYWYQQSLDQGLQFLIQYYNGEERAKGNILERFSAQQFPDLHSELNLSSLELGDSALYFCASSVVGAGGSGNTIYFGEGSWLTVV.

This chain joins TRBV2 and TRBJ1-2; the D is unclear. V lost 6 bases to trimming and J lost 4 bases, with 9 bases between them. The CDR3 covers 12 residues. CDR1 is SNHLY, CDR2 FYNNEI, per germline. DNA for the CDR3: TGTGCCAGCAGCCCAACATCCTATGGCTACACCTTC. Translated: CASSPTSYGYTF.

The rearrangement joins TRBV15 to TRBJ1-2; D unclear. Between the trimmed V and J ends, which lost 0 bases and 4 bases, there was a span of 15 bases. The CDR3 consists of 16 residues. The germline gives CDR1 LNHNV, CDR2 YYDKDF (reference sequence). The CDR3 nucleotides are TGTGCCACCAGCAGAGAGGTCGGCAGAGCAGGCTATGGCTACACCTTC. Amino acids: CATSREVGRAGYGYTF.

The CDR3 here is CASSTTSGGADEQFF. Here the CDR3 DNA reads TGCGCCAGCAGCACCACTAGCGGGGGGGCCGATGAGCAGTTCTTC. The V call is TRBV5-1, the J call TRBJ2-1, with 13 bases lining up with TRBD2. Germline CDR1 is SGHRS and CDR2 is YFSETQ. V lost 4 bases and J lost 8; bases outside the gene matches: 6. This CDR3 comprises 15 residues.

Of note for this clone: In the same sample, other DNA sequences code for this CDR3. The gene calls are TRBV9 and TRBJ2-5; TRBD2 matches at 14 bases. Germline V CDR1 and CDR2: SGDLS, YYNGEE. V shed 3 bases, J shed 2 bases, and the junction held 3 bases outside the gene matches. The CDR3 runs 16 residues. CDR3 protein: CASSARLAGGQETQYF. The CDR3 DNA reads TGTGCCAGCAGCGCTAGACTAGCGGGGGGGCAAGAGACCCAGTACTTC.

The CDR3 nucleotides read TGTGCCAGCAGTGAAACCAGCGTGAATTCACCCCTCCACTTT. It translates to CASSETSVNSPLHF. This chain joins TRBV2 and TRBJ1-6; D remains ambiguous. The V gene's germline CDR1 is SNHLY and CDR2 FYNNEI. This CDR3 has 14 residues. V was shortened by 2 bases and J by 7 bases, with 9 bases between the two germline ends. Complete variable domain (other parts from reference TRBV2 and TRBJ1-6): EPEVTQTPSHQVTQMGQEVILRCVPISNHLYFYWYRQILGQKVEFLVSFYNNEISEKSEIFDDQFSVERPDGSNFTLKIRSTKLEDSAMYFCASSETSVNSPLHFGNGTRLTVT.

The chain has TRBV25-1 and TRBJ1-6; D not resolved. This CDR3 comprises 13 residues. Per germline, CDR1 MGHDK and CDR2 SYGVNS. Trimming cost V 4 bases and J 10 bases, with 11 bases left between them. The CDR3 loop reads CASSAGFYSPLHF. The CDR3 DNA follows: TGTGCCAGCAGTGCGGGTTTCTACTCACCCCTCCACTTT.

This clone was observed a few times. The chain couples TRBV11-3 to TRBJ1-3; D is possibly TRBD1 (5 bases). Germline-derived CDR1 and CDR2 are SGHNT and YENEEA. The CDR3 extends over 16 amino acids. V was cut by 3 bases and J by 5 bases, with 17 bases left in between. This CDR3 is CASSFHPNRTRNTIYF. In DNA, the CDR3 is TGTGCCAGCAGCTTCCATCCCAACAGGACCAGAAACACCATATATTTT.

CDR3 DNA sequence: TGTGCCAGCAGCTTTCGTAGTCTCACAGATACGCAGTATTTT. Its translation is CASSFRSLTDTQYF. V is TRBV11-2 and J is TRBJ2-3, with no clear D. This CDR3 contains 14 residues. The germline V gene has CDR1 SGHAT and CDR2 FQNNGV. V was trimmed by 3 bases and J by 2 bases, leaving 9 bases between them.

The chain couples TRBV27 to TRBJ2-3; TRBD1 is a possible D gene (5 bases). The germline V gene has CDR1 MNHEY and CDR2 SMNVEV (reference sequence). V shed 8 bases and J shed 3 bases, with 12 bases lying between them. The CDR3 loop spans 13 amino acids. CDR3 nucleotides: TGTGCCAGCGCCAGGGTTCCGACAGATACGCAGTATTTT. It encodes CASARVPTDTQYF.